The T cell receptor (beta chain) described here comes from a study of cytomegalovirus exposure and HLA in healthy donors. The study's findings and limits: Later analysis showed most CMV-associated TCR beta chains appearing HLA-restricted. The only immune exposure information that was available was CMV serostatus. Cytomegalovirus association was listed for about 180 TCR beta chains.

Both 60 Vbeta primers and 13 Jbeta primers went into the PCR. Using immunoSEQ multiplex PCR, the repertoire was profiled, and TCRdb retains in-frame clones only, with some absent. This sample yields 120,000 or so clones, of which just over 15% are seen a single time; 1.9% belongs to the top ten. This clone was observed a handful of times. Its antigen is unknown. V shed 0 bases and J 5 bases; nucleotides not matched to a gene: 9. Germline V CDR1 and CDR2: SGHDT, YYEEEE. The CDR3 is made up of 16 amino acids. Sequenced material: PBMCs. This chain links TRBV5-6 with TRBJ2-3, with 7 positions matching TRBD1. This sequence originates from a young woman in good health and CMV-seronegative. CDR3 sequence: CASSLDLRQGEDTQYF. Written as DNA, the CDR3 is TGTGCCAGCAGCTTGGACTTGAGACAGGGAGAAGATACGCAGTATTTT. Using reference TRBV5-6 and TRBJ2-3 for the parts outside the CDR3, the full variable domain is DAGVTQSPTHLIKTRGQQVTLRCSPKSGHDTVSWYQQALGQGPQFIFQYYEEEERQRGNFPDRFSGHQFPNYSSELNVNALLLGDSALYLCASSLDLRQGEDTQYFGPGTRLTVL.